Following are 22 T cell receptor beta chains from one sample sequenced in a study of T cells in Graves' hyperthyroidism and ophthalmopathy. There were TCR beta CDR3 regions amplified from RNA transcripts. A set of HTBI primers served as the primers for a first-round RT-PCR of the TCR CDR3. A single record per CDR3 protein comes from TCRdb applying MiXCR to the multiplex PCR reads. The sample includes about 480,000 distinct CDR3 sequences, roughly 14% seen only once; the top ten take about a sixth. The sequencing input was blood. Source of these receptors: a young woman with Graves' hyperthyroidism.

In its sample, this clonotype was seen many times. The CDR3 bases are TGTGCCAGCAGTTCCGCCCAGAATGAAAAACTGTTTTTT. This sequence encodes CASSSAQNEKLFF. The chain employs TRBV2 and TRBJ1-4; D is unclear. The V and J ends lost 5 bases and 5 bases respectively, with 9 bases between them. In germline, CDR1 is SNHLY, CDR2 FYNNEI. The CDR3 length is 13 residues.

This clonotype has ten or more counts. The rearrangement links TRBV30 to TRBJ1-1, with D possibly matching TRBD1 (5 bases). The CDR3 is made up of 14 amino acids. Per germline, CDR1 GTSNPN and CDR2 SVGIG (reference sequence). Between the trimmed V and J ends, which lost 3 bases and 5 bases, there was a span of 16 bases. CDR3 sequence: CAWSPGTWQTEAFF. The CDR3, as DNA: TGTGCCTGGAGCCCAGGGACCTGGCAGACTGAAGCTTTCTTT.

The chain couples TRBV5-1 to TRBJ2-3, with D tentatively TRBD2 (6 bases). The V gene's germline CDR1 is SGHRS and CDR2 YFSETQ. Trimming removed 1 base from V and 1 base from J, with 16 bases in between. The CDR3 has 17 residues. The CDR3 region has the DNA TGCGCCAGCAGCTTGTCTGTGGTAGGGACTCGCACAGATACGCAGTATTTT. Amino acids: CASSLSVVGTRTDTQYF.

This clonotype was detected many times. The gene calls are TRBV7-2 and TRBJ2-3; 14 nucleotides agree with TRBD2. The J segment lost 5 bases and the V segment lost 3 bases, leaving 4 bases of the junction unmatched. CDR1 and CDR2 (germline): SGHTA, FQGNSA. The CDR3 loop spans 16 amino acids. The CDR3: CASSFRLAGGGDTQYF. The CDR3, as DNA: TGTGCCAGCAGCTTCCGACTAGCGGGGGGGGGAGATACGCAGTATTTT. The variable domain in full, with the rest retrieved from reference TRBV7-2 and TRBJ2-3, is GAGVSQSPSNKVTEKGKDVELRCDPISGHTALYWYRQSLGQGLEFLIYFQGNSAPDKSGLPSDRFSAERTGGSVSTLTIQRTQQEDSAVYLCASSFRLAGGGDTQYFGPGTRLTVL.

This clonotype was seen repeatedly, ten times or more. The chain combines TRBV7-9 with TRBJ2-7, with D perhaps matching TRBD2 (6 bases). This CDR3 region has 14 residues. Trimming left V 3 bases short and J 5 bases short, with 14 bases between. Germline-derived CDR1 and CDR2 are SEHNR and FQNEAQ (reference sequence). The CDR3 DNA follows: TGTGCCAGCAGCTTTGGCCCAGGGAGGAACGAGCAGTACTTC. Protein product: CASSFGPGRNEQYF.

This clonotype showed up many times. This chain connects TRBV24-1 to TRBJ2-1; perhaps TRBD2 as D (5 bases). This CDR3 region has 15 residues. In germline, CDR1 is KGHDR, CDR2 SFDVKD. V shed 1 base and J shed 8 bases, with 14 bases lying between them. The CDR3: CATSDFEGSIHEQFF. In DNA form, the CDR3 reads TGTGCCACCAGTGATTTTGAAGGGAGCATCCATGAGCAGTTCTTC.

This clonotype was seen at least ten times. J is TRBJ1-5 and V is TRBV18; no definite D call. V was shortened by 1 base and J by 2 bases, with 12 bases between the two germline ends. Germline assignment: CDR1 KGHSH and CDR2 LQKENI. The CDR3 contains 16 residues. The CDR3 reads CASSPRETGGNQPQHF. The CDR3 DNA reads as TGTGCCAGCTCACCACGGGAAACTGGGGGCAATCAGCCCCAGCATTTT. Based on the CDR3 plus reference TRBV18 and TRBJ1-5, the full variable domain is NAGVMQNPRHLVRRRGQEARLRCSPMKGHSHVYWYRQLPEEGLKFMVYLQKENIIDESGMPKERFSAEFPKEGPSILRIQQVVRGDSAAYFCASSPRETGGNQPQHFGDGTRLSIL.

Many counts were recorded for this clonotype. V gene TRBV12-5 combines with J gene TRBJ2-5; 9 positions match TRBD2. CDR1 and CDR2 (germline): LGHNT, FRNRAP. Trimming cost V 3 bases and J 3 bases; bases outside gene matches: 14. The CDR3 totals 18 residues. The CDR3 spells CASGFPAKTSGSKETQYF. DNA for the CDR3: TGTGCTAGTGGTTTTCCCGCAAAGACTAGCGGCTCAAAAGAGACCCAGTACTTC. Filled out from reference TRBV12-5 and TRBJ2-5, the complete variable domain reads DARVTQTPRHKVTEMGQEVTMRCQPILGHNTVFWYRQTMMQGLELLAYFRNRAPLDDSGMPKDRFSAEMPDATLATLKIQPSEPRDSAVYFCASGFPAKTSGSKETQYFGPGTRLLVL.

This clonotype was seen a handful of times. The genes are TRBV9 and TRBJ2-1, with 7 bases that match TRBD2. With V trimmed by 0 bases and J by 10 bases, 7 bases remained unmatched. This CDR3 is built from 14 residues. CDR1 SGDLS and CDR2 YYNGEE come from the germline V gene. The CDR3 protein is CASSVVSKGGEQFF. CDR3 bases: TGTGCCAGCAGCGTAGTTAGTAAGGGAGGGGAGCAGTTCTTC.

This clonotype was counted many times. The gene calls are TRBV30 and TRBJ1-3; D unresolved. Germline lookup yields CDR1 GTSNPN and CDR2 SVGIG (reference sequence). The CDR3 length is 12 residues. V lost 1 base and J lost 4, with 5 bases in between. The CDR3 DNA reads TGTGCCTGGAGTGAACAGGGAAACACCATATATTTT. Translated: CAWSEQGNTIYF.

This clonotype was detected many times. The chain carries TRBV24-1 and TRBJ2-2, with D tentatively TRBD2 (5 bases). This CDR3 region has 16 residues. Germline lookup yields CDR1 KGHDR and CDR2 SFDVKD. V was cut by 4 bases and J by 3 bases, with 14 bases left in between. CDR3 in amino acids: CATSEYGRGYTGELFF. The CDR3 DNA follows: TGTGCCACCAGTGAATATGGGAGAGGGTACACCGGGGAGCTGTTTTTT.

This clonotype was detected many times. This chain uses TRBV12-3 or TRBV12-4 with TRBJ2-3; no reliable D call. The CDR3 loop spans 13 amino acids. V was trimmed by 10 bases and J by 4 bases, leaving 15 bases between them. CDR3: CATQPRHADTQYF. For the CDR3, the DNA is TGTGCCACCCAACCTAGGCACGCAGATACGCAGTATTTT.

In this sample, this clonotype turned up many times. V and J are TRBV29-1 and TRBJ1-1, with TRBD1 as a possible D gene (6 bases). Germline lookup yields CDR1 SQVTM and CDR2 ANQGSEA. Trimming took 6 bases from V and 1 from J, leaving 15 bases between them. This CDR3 has 14 amino acids. The CDR3 DNA reads TGCAGCGTAAGACTGACAGGAGCGAACACTGAAGCTTTCTTT. Protein product: CSVRLTGANTEAFF.

This clonotype came up many times. CDR3 in amino acids: CASSQELRTRNQPQHF. CDR3 bases: TGTGCCAGCAGCCAAGAACTGAGGACAAGGAATCAGCCCCAGCATTTT. The rearrangement joins TRBV4-2 to TRBJ1-5; perhaps TRBD1 as D (5 bases). The germline V and J ends were trimmed by 0 bases and 4 bases, with 13 bases remaining between them. This CDR3 comprises 16 residues. Looked up from germline, CDR1 is LGHNA and CDR2 is YNFKEQ.

This clonotype was seen many times. V usage is TRBV11-2 and J usage is TRBJ1-1; 7 bases map to TRBD1. The CDR3 spans 15 residues. Germline V gene data show CDR1 as SGHAT and CDR2 as FQNNGV. J was trimmed by 5 bases and V by 5 bases; bases with no gene match: 11. CDR3 in DNA: TGTGCCAGCAGCCCGCGACAGGGCAGGTGGACTGAAGCTTTCTTT. Protein sequence: CASSPRQGRWTEAFF.

The chain is built from TRBV24-1 and TRBJ2-3, with D unresolved. Trimming removed 5 bases from V and 1 base from J, with 9 bases in between. Germline loops: CDR1 KGHDR, CDR2 SFDVKD. The CDR3 covers 14 residues. The CDR3 is CATSAPEGTDTQYF. CDR3 DNA sequence: TGTGCCACCAGTGCGCCTGAGGGCACAGATACGCAGTATTTT.

This clonotype was seen ten or more times. This chain connects TRBV7-3 to TRBJ2-2, with D possibly matching TRBD1 (5 bases). Deletions cut 6 bases from V and 4 bases from J, with 6 bases between. The V gene's germline CDR1 is SGHTA and CDR2 FQGTGA. The CDR3 consists of 12 residues. The CDR3 coding sequence is TGTGCCAGCAGAGGGGTCACCGGGGAGCTGTTTTTT. Protein product: CASRGVTGELFF.

This clonotype occurred a few times. DNA of the CDR3: TGTGCCTGGAGTTCCCCGTCCTCGGGTATTGATGAAGCTTTCTTT. Protein product: CAWSSPSSGIDEAFF. This chain joins TRBV30 and TRBJ1-1, with D unclear. V was trimmed by 2 bases and J by 7 bases, leaving 20 bases between them. Per germline, CDR1 GTSNPN and CDR2 SVGIG (reference sequence). CDR3 length: 15 amino acids.

This clonotype appeared many times. This sequence joins TRBV27 and TRBJ2-1; D remains unclear. From germline, CDR1 is MNHEY and CDR2 SMNVEV (reference sequence). Deletions cut 6 bases from V and 12 bases from J, with 15 bases between. The CDR3 is 12 residues long. CDR3 residues: CASSEIRKGQFF. DNA of the CDR3: TGTGCCAGCAGCGAGATTCGTAAGGGGCAGTTCTTC.

The V call is TRBV29-1, the J call TRBJ2-4, with 13 bases that match TRBD2. This CDR3 spans 17 amino acids. The trim removed 7 bases at V and 0 bases at J, leaving 9 bases unmatched. Germline CDR1 and CDR2: SQVTM and ANQGSEA. The CDR3 is CSAVPGLAGLAKNIQYF. CDR3 DNA: TGCAGCGCAGTACCGGGACTAGCGGGATTAGCCAAAAACATTCAGTACTTC.

The chain combines TRBV5-1 with TRBJ2-1; a possible D gene is TRBD2 (6 bases). V was pared by 4 bases and J by 13 bases, with 21 bases between. This CDR3 is built from 14 residues. Germline-derived CDR1 and CDR2 are SGHRS and YFSETQ. In nucleotides, the CDR3 is TGCGCCAGCAGCGCGGCCCCGGAGGGCCTTAATCAGTTCTTC. It yields the protein CASSAAPEGLNQFF.

Concerning this clonotype: A much larger clone differs by one base, so this may be a read error. Likely a read error: the CDR3 ends without its conserved phenylalanine or tryptophan. The chain uses TRBV7-9 and TRBJ2-1; TRBD1 might be the D (6 bases). This CDR3 is built from 13 residues. Trimming took off 9 bases at V and 5 bases at J, with 14 bases between the two ends. Germline V gives CDR1 SEHNR, CDR2 FQNEAQ (reference sequence). In DNA, the CDR3 is TGTGCCAGTTACCGGGACACCCACAATGAGCAGTTCTAC. This encodes CASYRDTHNEQFY.